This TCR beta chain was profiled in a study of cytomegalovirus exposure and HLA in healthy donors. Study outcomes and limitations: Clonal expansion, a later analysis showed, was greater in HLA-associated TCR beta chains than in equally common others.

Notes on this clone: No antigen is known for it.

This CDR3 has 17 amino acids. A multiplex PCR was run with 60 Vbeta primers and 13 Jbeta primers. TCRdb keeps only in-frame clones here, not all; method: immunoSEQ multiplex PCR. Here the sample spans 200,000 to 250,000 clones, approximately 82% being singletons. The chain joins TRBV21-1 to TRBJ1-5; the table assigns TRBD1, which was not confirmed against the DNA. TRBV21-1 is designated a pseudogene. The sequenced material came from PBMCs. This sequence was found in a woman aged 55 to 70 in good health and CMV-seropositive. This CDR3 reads CASSKVGDRGPNQPQHF. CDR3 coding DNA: TGTGCCAGCAGCAAAGTCGGCGACAGGGGACCTAATCAGCCCCAGCATTTT.